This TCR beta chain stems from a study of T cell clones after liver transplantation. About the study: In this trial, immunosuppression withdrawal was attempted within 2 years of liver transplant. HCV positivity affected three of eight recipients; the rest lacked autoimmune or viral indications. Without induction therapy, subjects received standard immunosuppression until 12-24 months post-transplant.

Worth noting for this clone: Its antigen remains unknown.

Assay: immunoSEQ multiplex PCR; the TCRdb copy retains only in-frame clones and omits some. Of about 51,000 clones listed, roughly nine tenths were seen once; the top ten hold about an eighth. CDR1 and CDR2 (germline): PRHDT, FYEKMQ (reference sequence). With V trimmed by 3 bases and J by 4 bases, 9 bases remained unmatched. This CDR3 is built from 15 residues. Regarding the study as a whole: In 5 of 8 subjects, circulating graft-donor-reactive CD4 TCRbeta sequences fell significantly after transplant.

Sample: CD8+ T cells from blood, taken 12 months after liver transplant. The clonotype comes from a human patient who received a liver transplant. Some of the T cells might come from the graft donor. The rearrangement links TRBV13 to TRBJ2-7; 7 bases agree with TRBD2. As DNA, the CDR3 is TGTGCCAGCAGCTTTTTTCGGGAGGCGGGGTACGAGCAGTACTTC. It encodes CASSFFREAGYEQYF.